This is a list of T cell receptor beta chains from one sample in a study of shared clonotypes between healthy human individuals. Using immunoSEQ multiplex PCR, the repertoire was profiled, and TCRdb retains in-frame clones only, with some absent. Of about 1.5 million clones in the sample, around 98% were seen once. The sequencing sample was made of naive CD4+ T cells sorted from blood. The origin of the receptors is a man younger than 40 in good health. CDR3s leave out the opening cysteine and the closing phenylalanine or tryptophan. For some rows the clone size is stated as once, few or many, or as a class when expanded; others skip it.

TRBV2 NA ASSEETLF
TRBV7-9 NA ASSLVGPGDEQF
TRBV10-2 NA ASSAAGLNTEAF
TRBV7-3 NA ASSLMPGLAGGPEQY
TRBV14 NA ASSHIGRNTEAF
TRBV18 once ASSKKETQY
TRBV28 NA ASSSRRSGRAAEQF
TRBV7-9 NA ASSDGLLSGKLF
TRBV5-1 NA ASSLEGFSYEQY
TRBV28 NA ASENTGQGAGELF
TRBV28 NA ASSSTGELF
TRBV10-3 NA AMSGEMDNEQF
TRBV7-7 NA ASSQTRYGPGELF
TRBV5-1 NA ASSPDRSYNEQF
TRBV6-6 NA ASITGELYEQY
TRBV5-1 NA ASAKENTGELF